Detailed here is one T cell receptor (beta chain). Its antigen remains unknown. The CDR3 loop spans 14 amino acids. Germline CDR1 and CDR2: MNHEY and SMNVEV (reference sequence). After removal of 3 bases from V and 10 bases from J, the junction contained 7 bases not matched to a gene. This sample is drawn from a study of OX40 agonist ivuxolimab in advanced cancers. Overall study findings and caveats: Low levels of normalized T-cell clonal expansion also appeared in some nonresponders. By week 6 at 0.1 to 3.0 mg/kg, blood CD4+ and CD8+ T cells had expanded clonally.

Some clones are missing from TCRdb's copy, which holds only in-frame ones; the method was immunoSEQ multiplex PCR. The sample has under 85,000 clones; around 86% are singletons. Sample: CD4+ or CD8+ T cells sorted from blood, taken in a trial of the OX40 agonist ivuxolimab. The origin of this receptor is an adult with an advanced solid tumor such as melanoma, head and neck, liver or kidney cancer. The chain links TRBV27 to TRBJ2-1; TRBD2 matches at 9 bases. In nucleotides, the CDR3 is TGTGCCAGCAGTTTGGGCGGGAGGGCCGAGGAGCAGTTCTTC. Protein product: CASSLGGRAEEQFF.